This TCR beta chain is drawn from a study of blood T cell repertoires in COVID-19. Clinical history as reported by participants underpinned cohort assignment. In the original processing: The authors estimated nucleated cell counts from reference gene primer amplification. Sequencing was performed with immunoSEQ multiplex PCR; in TCRdb, only in-frame clones are kept and a portion is missing. V, J and clone size derive from that table, while D and trimming were established from the DNA sequence. The data contain a few hundred thousand clones, roughly 89% of them seen just once; the ten biggest clones take up approximately 9%. The sequence came from a middle-aged man who had recovered from COVID-19. Sequencing input: PBMCs or T cells enriched from blood (not recorded which).

In DNA, the CDR3 is TGTGCCAGCAGTGCCCGGTACGGGGAGCTGTTTTTT. It is translated as CASSARYGELFF. The V gene is TRBV28, the J gene TRBJ2-2; D call uncertain. Between the trimmed V and J ends, which lost 5 bases and 7 bases, there was a span of 8 bases. The germline V gene encodes CDR1 MDHEN and CDR2 SYDVKM. This CDR3 is built from 12 residues.